Each of the 20 T cell receptor beta chains below was sequenced from the same sample in a study of cytomegalovirus exposure and HLA in healthy donors (dated by TCRdb to the late 2010s). Library preparation used the immunoSEQ multiplex PCR assay. A mixture of 60 forward primers for TCR Vbeta segments and 13 reverse primers for TCR Jbeta segments was used in the multiplex PCR. TCRdb provides this immuneACCESS table in a form limited to in-frame rearrangements. Some clones are lacking; in checked studies, under half of them reflect an unresolved V gene, and why the rest are absent is not known. The sample's own table lists under 200,000 clones. Around 1.9% of the sample is taken by the ten largest. The sample comprised PBMCs. The receptors were sampled from a man in his thirties or forties in good health and CMV-seronegative.

The rearrangement uses TRBV10-3 and TRBJ2-1; TRBD2 matches at 8 bases. The CDR3 runs 14 residues. Losses at the gene ends were 7 bases for V and 4 bases for J; bases not matched to a gene: 6. Per the germline V gene, CDR1 is ENHRY and CDR2 is SYGVKD. Here the CDR3 reads CAITMTSEYNEQFF. CDR3 sequence (DNA): TGTGCCATCACGATGACTAGCGAATACAATGAGCAGTTCTTC.

J is TRBJ1-1 and V is TRBV27; TRBD1 might be the D (6 bases). Trimming removed 3 bases from V and 2 bases from J, with 7 bases in between. The CDR3 has 13 residues. In germline, CDR1 is MNHEY, CDR2 SMNVEV (reference sequence). The chain's CDR3 is CASSFGTNTEAFF. CDR3 DNA sequence: TGTGCCAGCAGTTTCGGGACAAACACTGAAGCTTTCTTT.

The rearrangement joins TRBV5-1 to TRBJ2-5; possible D gene TRBD2, 5 bases. V lost 4 bases, J lost 5 bases, and 9 bases lay in between. The CDR3 spans 12 residues. Per germline, CDR1 SGHRS and CDR2 YFSETQ. Here the CDR3 DNA reads TGCGCCAGCAGCCCCTCGGGGGAGACCCAGTACTTC. This translates into CASSPSGETQYF. Drawing the rest from reference TRBV5-1 and TRBJ2-5, the complete variable domain is KAGVTQTPRYLIKTRGQQVTLSCSPISGHRSVSWYQQTPGQGLQFLFEYFSETQRNKGNFPGRFSGRQFSNSRSEMNVSTLELGDSALYLCASSPSGETQYFGPGTRLLVL.

This sequence joins TRBV12-5 and TRBJ2-5; 7 bases are a match to TRBD1. The J call may be mistaken, given a closer DNA end match to TRBJ2-7. The CDR3 has 15 amino acids. CDR1 is LGHNT, CDR2 FRNRAP, per germline. The CDR3 nucleotides are TGTGCTAGTGGTTTGGGTGACAGGGTGGGATACGAGCAGTACTTC. Its translation: CASGLGDRVGYEQYF.

The chain recombines TRBV4-1 with TRBJ2-1, with D uncertain. Germline CDR1 is MGHRA and CDR2 is YSYEKL. V was trimmed by 5 bases and J by 1 base, leaving 15 bases between them. This CDR3 has 16 residues. The CDR3 DNA is TGCGCCAGCAGCAGGCTAGATATAATATCCTACAATGAGCAGTTCTTC. It specifies CASSRLDIISYNEQFF.

The rearrangement uses TRBV28 and TRBJ1-5; 11 bases fit TRBD1. The J segment lost 6 bases and the V segment lost 5 bases, leaving 3 bases of the junction unmatched. This CDR3 is 14 amino acids long. Looked up from germline, CDR1 is MDHEN and CDR2 is SYDVKM. The CDR3 DNA reads TGTGCCAGCAGTGGGACAGGGGGGCGTCAGCCCCAGCATTTT. Translating gives CASSGTGGRQPQHF.

The chain employs TRBV27 and TRBJ2-2; 11 nucleotides match TRBD2. CDR3 length: 15 amino acids. CDR1 MNHEY and CDR2 SMNVEV come from the germline V gene (reference sequence). Trimming at V came to 5 bases and at J to 7 bases, leaving 6 bases not matched to a gene. The CDR3 DNA reads as TGTGCCAGCAGTACTACTAGCGGGAGAGTCGGGGAGCTGTTTTTT. Its protein product is CASSTTSGRVGELFF.

The chain links TRBV5-4 to TRBJ2-3; 10 nucleotides match TRBD2. The CDR3 spans 16 residues. Germline CDR1 reads SGHNT; CDR2 reads YYREEE (reference sequence). The J segment lost 9 bases and the V segment lost 3 bases, leaving 13 bases of the junction unmatched. CDR3 sequence (DNA): TGTGCCAGCAGCTCTCGACTAGCGGGTTTTTCAGGGACGCAGTATTTT. Protein: CASSSRLAGFSGTQYF.

The CDR3 loop is CASRRTGPYEQYF. DNA of the CDR3: TGTGCCAGCAGGAGGACAGGGCCATACGAGCAGTACTTC. The chain employs TRBV28 and TRBJ2-7; 8 nucleotides match TRBD1. From germline, CDR1 is MDHEN and CDR2 SYDVKM. V dropped 6 bases and J dropped 4; count of bases not matched to a gene: 5. The length of the CDR3 is 13 residues.

DNA for the CDR3: TGTGCCTGGAGTAAGCTAGCGGGACTCTCCTACGAGCAGTACTTC. Protein: CAWSKLAGLSYEQYF. The V gene is TRBV30, the J gene TRBJ2-7, with 9 positions matching TRBD2. Germline V gene data show CDR1 as GTSNPN and CDR2 as SVGIG (reference sequence). This CDR3 comprises 15 residues. Losses at the gene ends were 2 bases for V and 0 bases for J; bases not matched to a gene: 5.

The chain is built from TRBV6-1 and TRBJ2-2, with unresolved D. The CDR3 runs to 15 residues. The ends were cut back, 5 bases at V and 1 base at J, with 11 bases in the middle. CDR1 MNHNS and CDR2 SASEGT come from the germline V gene. CDR3 nucleotide sequence: TGTGCCAGCAGTTTCCGACGGGTGAACACCGGGGAGCTGTTTTTT. It specifies CASSFRRVNTGELFF.

The V and J genes are TRBV7-9 and TRBJ1-6, with D hard to call. Trimming took off 0 bases at V and 7 bases at J, with 19 bases between the two ends. Looked up from germline, CDR1 is SEHNR and CDR2 is FQNEAQ (reference sequence). The CDR3 runs 18 residues. This CDR3 reads CASSLAASIRVTNSPLHF. CDR3 nucleotides: TGTGCCAGCAGCTTAGCCGCGAGTATCCGAGTGACAAATTCACCCCTCCACTTT.

This chain joins TRBV4-2 and TRBJ2-3; 12 positions agree with TRBD2. The germline V gene encodes CDR1 LGHNA and CDR2 YNFKEQ. V gave up 0 bases and J gave up 4 bases; unmatched junction bases: 5. This CDR3 is 17 amino acids long. CDR3 protein: CASSQDPSGRAPDTQYF. The CDR3 DNA reads as TGTGCCAGCAGCCAAGACCCTAGCGGGAGGGCCCCAGATACGCAGTATTTT.

The chain carries TRBV5-1 and TRBJ2-3; 9 bases fit TRBD1. CDR3 length: 17 amino acids. Germline CDR1 reads SGHRS; CDR2 reads YFSETQ. Trimming at V came to 0 bases and at J to 2 bases, leaving 7 bases not matched to a gene. The CDR3 nucleotides are TGCGCCAGCAGCTTGGGGAGGACAGGGGAAGCCACAGATACGCAGTATTTT. Residues: CASSLGRTGEATDTQYF.

CDR3 amino acids: CASSTLTGGADTEAFF. In DNA, the CDR3 is TGTGCCAGCAGTACACTAACAGGGGGCGCGGACACTGAAGCTTTCTTT. The chain joins TRBV28 to TRBJ1-1; 9 positions match TRBD1. Germline CDR1 and CDR2: MDHEN and SYDVKM. J was trimmed by 3 bases and V by 5 bases; bases with no gene match: 10. The length of the CDR3 is 16 residues.

The genes are TRBV7-8 and TRBJ1-2; 8 positions match TRBD1. The CDR3 has 15 amino acids. Per the germline V gene, CDR1 is SGHVS and CDR2 is FQNEAQ. The J segment lost 0 bases and the V segment lost 2 bases, leaving 2 bases of the junction unmatched. Here the CDR3 DNA reads TGTGCCAGCAGCTTACGGACAGGGCCTAACTATGGCTACACCTTC. This sequence encodes CASSLRTGPNYGYTF.

V gene TRBV6-5 combines with J gene TRBJ1-2; 8 positions agree with TRBD1. The V gene's germline CDR1 is MNHEY and CDR2 SVGAGI. The CDR3 runs 14 residues. The junction had 11 bases not matched to a gene; V was cut back by 7 bases and J by 7 bases. CDR3 sequence: CASTPSPDRVGYTF. In nucleotides, the CDR3 is TGTGCCAGCACCCCCTCCCCGGACAGGGTTGGCTACACCTTC.

This chain joins TRBV19 and TRBJ2-7, with 11 bases matching TRBD1. V gave up 6 bases and J gave up 3 bases; unmatched junction bases: 4. Germline V gene lookup returns CDR1 LNHDA and CDR2 SQIVND (reference sequence). This CDR3 comprises 14 residues. The chain's CDR3 is CASSQGQGVYEQYF. The CDR3 DNA reads TGTGCCAGTAGCCAGGGACAGGGGGTCTACGAGCAGTACTTC.

The V gene is TRBV12-2, the J gene TRBJ2-1; the table assigns TRBD2, which was not confirmed against the DNA. TRBV12-2 is a recognized pseudogene. This CDR3 is built from 16 residues. The CDR3 spells CASRLGGLWPGYEQFF. The CDR3 DNA follows: TGTGCAAGTCGCTTAGGAGGGCTTTGGCCTGGCTATGAGCAGTTCTTC.

J is TRBJ2-1 and V is TRBV11-3; 7 bases are shared with TRBD1. Trimming removed 5 bases from V and 6 bases from J; junction bases left unmatched: 10. Germline CDR1 reads SGHNT; CDR2 reads YENEEA. The CDR3 spans 15 residues. CDR3 bases: TGTGCCAGCAGCCCTGTTTGGACAGGCAGCAATGAGCAGTTCTTC. Its translation is CASSPVWTGSNEQFF.